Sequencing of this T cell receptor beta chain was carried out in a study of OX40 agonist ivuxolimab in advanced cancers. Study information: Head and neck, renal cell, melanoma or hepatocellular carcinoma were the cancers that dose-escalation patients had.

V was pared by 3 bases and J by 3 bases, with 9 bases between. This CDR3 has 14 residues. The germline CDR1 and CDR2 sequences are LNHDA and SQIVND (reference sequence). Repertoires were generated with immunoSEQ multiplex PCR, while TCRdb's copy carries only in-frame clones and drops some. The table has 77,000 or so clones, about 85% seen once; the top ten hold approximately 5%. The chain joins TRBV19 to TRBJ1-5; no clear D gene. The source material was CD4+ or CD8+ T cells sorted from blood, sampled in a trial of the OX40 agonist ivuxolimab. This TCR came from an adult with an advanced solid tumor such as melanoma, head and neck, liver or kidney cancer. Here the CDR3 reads CASSIYESNQPQHF. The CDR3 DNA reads TGTGCCAGTAGTATTTATGAGTCCAATCAGCCCCAGCATTTT.